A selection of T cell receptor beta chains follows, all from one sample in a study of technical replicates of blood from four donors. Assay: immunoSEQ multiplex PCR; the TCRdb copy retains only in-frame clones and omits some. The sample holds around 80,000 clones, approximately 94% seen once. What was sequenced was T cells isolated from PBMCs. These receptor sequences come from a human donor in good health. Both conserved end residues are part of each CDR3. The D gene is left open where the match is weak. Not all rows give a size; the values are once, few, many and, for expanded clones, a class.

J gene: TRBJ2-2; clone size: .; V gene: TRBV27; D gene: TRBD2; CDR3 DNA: TGTGCCAGCAGTACAGGACTAGCGGGAGGTCTAGACGGGGAGCTGTTTTTT; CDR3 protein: CASSTGLAGGLDGELFF
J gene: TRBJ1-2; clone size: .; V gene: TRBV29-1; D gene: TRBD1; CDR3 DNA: TGCAGCGTAGAGCCGGGACAGGGGATTTGGTATGGCTACACCTTC; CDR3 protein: CSVEPGQGIWYGYTF
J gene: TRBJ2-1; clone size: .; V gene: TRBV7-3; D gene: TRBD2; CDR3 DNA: TGTGCCAGCAGCGCCACCGGGACTAGGGTAAACAATGAGCAGTTCTTC; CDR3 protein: CASSATGTRVNNEQFF
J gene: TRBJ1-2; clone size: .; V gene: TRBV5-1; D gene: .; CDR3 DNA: TGCGCCAGCAGCTTGGTGCCCTTTGGAGCATATGGCTACACCTTC; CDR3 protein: CASSLVPFGAYGYTF
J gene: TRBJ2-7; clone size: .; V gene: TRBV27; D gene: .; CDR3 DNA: TGTGCCAGCAGAGCGACAGGTCTCTCCTACGAGCAGTACTTC; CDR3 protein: CASRATGLSYEQYF
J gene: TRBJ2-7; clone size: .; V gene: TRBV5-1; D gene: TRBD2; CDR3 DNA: TGCGCCAGCAGCTTGGCCGGTACGGGAGGGCCTAACGAGCAGTACTTC; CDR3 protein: CASSLAGTGGPNEQYF
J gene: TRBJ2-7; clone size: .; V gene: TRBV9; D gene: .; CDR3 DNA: TGTGCCAGCAGCGACACAGGGGGGGGTTACGAGCAGTACTTC; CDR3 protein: CASSDTGGGYEQYF
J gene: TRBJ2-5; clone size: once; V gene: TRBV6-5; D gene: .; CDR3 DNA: TGTGCCAGCAGTTACAGGGGAGAGACCCAGTACTTC; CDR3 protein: CASSYRGETQYF
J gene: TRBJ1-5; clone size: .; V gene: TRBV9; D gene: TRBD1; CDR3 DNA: TGTGCCAGCAGCGGGGGGACAGGGACCAATCAGCCCCAGCATTTT; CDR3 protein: CASSGGTGTNQPQHF
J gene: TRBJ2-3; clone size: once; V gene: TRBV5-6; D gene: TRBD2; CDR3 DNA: TGTGCCAGCGGACGGGAGGCCCTCACAGATACGCAGTATTTT; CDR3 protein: CASGREALTDTQYF
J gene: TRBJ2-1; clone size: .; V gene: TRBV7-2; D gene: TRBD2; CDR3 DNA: TGTGCCAGCAGCGCAACTAGCGGGGTTTACAATGAGCAGTTCTTC; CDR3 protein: CASSATSGVYNEQFF
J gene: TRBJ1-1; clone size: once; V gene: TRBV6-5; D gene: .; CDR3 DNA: TGTGCCAGCAGTTACTCCTGGGGCAGGGAAGACACTGAAGCTTTCTTT; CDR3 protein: CASSYSWGREDTEAFF
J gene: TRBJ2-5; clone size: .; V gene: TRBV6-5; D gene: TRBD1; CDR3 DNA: TGTGCCAGCAGTTATGGGACAGGGGTACCAGAGACCCAGTACTTC; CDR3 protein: CASSYGTGVPETQYF
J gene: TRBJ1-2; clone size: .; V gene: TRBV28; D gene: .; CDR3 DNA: TGTGCCAGCAGTGGGACAAGGTACTATGGCTACACCTTC; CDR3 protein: CASSGTRYYGYTF
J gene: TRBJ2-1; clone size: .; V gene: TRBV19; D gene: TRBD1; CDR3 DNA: TGTGCCAGTATGACAGGGGGCGGGCGGTATGAGCAGTTCTTC; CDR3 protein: CASMTGGGRYEQFF
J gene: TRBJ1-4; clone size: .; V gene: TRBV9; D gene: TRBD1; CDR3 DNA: TGTGCCAGCAGCGTCAAGGGGACAGTGGGCGAAAAACTGTTTTTT; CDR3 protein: CASSVKGTVGEKLFF
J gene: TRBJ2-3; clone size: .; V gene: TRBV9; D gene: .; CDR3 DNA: TGTGCCAGCAGCGTCCGGGGGGCCCCCACAGATACGCAGTATTTT; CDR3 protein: CASSVRGAPTDTQYF
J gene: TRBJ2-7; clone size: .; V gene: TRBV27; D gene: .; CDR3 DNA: TGTGCCACCCGAAGGGCGGGGACCCTCACCTACGAGCAGTACTTC; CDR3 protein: CATRRAGTLTYEQYF
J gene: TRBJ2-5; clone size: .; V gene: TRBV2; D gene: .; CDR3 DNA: TGTGCTAGCAGGGTTATCCGTGGGCCAGAGACCCAGTACTTC; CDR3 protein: CASRVIRGPETQYF
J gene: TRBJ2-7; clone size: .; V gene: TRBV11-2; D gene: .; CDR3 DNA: TGTGCCAGCAGCTTAGGTATAAATGAGCAGTACTTC; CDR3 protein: CASSLGINEQYF
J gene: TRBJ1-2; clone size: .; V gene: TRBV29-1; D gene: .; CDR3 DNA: TGCAGCGTTGGAACGGTTCTCTATGGCTACACCTTC; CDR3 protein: CSVGTVLYGYTF
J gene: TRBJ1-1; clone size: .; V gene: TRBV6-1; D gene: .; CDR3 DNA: TGTGCCAGCAGTGAACCTTACAGGCGGAACACTGAAGCTTTCTTT; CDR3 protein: CASSEPYRRNTEAFF
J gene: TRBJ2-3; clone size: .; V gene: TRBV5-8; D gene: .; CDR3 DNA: TGTGCCAGCAGCTTGGGCGGGGCCACGGCAGATACGCAGTATTTT; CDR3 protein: CASSLGGATADTQYF
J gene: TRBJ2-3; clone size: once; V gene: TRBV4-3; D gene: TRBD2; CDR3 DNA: TGCGCCAGCAGTAGGCTGGGAGGGGCAGATACGCAGTATTTT; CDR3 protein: CASSRLGGADTQYF
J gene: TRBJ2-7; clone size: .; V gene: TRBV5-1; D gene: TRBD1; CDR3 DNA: TGCGCCAGCAGCTTGGGGACAGGGGCCTACGAGCAGTACTTC; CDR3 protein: CASSLGTGAYEQYF
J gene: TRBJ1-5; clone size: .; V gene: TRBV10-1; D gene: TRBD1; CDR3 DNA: TGCGCCAGCCGGGACAGGGGGCCAAGGAGCAATCAGCCCCAGCATTTT; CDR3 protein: CASRDRGPRSNQPQHF
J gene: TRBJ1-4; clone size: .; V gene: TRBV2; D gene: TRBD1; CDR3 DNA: TGTGCCAGCGGTGGACAGGGGTACGAAAAACTGTTTTTT; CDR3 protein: CASGGQGYEKLFF
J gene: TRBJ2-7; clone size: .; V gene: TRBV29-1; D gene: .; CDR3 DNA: TGCAGCGTAGCACAGGGTTCCTACGAGCAGTACTTC; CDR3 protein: CSVAQGSYEQYF
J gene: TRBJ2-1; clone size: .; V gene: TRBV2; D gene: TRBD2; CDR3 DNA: TGTGCCAGCAGTGTCGATCTAGCGGGAGGGCCTATGGATGAGCAGTTCTTC; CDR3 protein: CASSVDLAGGPMDEQFF
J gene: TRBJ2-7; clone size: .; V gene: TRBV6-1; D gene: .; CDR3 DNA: TGTGCCAGCAGTGAGAGTCCTTCGTGGTACGAGCAGTACTTC; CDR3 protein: CASSESPSWYEQYF
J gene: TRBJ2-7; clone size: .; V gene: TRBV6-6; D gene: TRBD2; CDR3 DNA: TGTGCCAGCAGTTATACTAGCGGGAGATCTAGCGAGCAGTACTTC; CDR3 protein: CASSYTSGRSSEQYF
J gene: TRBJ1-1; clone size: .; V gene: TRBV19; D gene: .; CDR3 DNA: TGTGCCAGTAGTCTATGGGGGGAGGGCCAACTGAACACTGAAGCTTTCTTT; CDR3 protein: CASSLWGEGQLNTEAFF
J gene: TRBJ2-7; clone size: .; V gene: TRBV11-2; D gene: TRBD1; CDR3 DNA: TGTGCCAGCAGCTTTCGACAGGGACAAAACCGCGAGCAGTACTTC; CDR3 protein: CASSFRQGQNREQYF
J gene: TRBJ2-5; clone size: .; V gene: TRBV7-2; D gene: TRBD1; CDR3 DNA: TGTGCCAGCAGCTTAGTCAGGGGGTCCGGAGAGACCCAGTACTTC; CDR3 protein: CASSLVRGSGETQYF
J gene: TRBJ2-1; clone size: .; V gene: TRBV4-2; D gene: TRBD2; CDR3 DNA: TGTGCCAGCAGCCCTATAGCGGGAGGGCCCAATGAGCAGTTCTTC; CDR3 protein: CASSPIAGGPNEQFF
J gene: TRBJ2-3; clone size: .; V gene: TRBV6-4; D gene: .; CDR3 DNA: TGTGCCAGCAGTGCGTCCGGCGGGAGCACAGATACGCAGTATTTT; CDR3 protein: CASSASGGSTDTQYF
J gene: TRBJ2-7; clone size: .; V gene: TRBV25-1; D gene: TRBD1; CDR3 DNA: TGTGCCAGCAACGACAGGGGGACTTCCTACGAGCAGTACTTC; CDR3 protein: CASNDRGTSYEQYF
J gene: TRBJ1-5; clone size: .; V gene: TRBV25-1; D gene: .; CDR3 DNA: TGTGCCAGCAGTTACGGGGTAGGGCAGCCCCAGCATTTT; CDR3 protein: CASSYGVGQPQHF
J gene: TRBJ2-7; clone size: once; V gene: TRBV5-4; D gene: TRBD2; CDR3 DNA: TGTGCCAGCAGCTTCGCCCTCGGGCCTAGCGGGAACGAGCAGTACTTC; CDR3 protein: CASSFALGPSGNEQYF
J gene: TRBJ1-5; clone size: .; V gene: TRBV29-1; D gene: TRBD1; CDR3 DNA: TGCAGCGTCAGACAGGGGGTGGCGAATCAGCCCCAGCATTTT; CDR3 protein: CSVRQGVANQPQHF
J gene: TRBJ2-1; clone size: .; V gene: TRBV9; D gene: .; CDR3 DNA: TGTGCCAGCAGCGTCCCATCTGGCGGGATAAATGAGCAGTTCTTC; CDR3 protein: CASSVPSGGINEQFF
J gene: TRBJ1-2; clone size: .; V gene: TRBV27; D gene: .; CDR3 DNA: TGTGCCAGCAGTTTATCGAGTGCGTTTGGCTACACCTTC; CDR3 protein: CASSLSSAFGYTF
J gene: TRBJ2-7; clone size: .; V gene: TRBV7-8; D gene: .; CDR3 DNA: TGTGCCAGCATCCAGGGCTACGAGCAGTACTTC; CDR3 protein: CASIQGYEQYF
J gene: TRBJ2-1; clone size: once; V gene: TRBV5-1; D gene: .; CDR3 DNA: TGCGCCAGCGCTATAGGAATAGCGGATACCTACAATGAGCAGTTCTTC; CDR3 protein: CASAIGIADTYNEQFF
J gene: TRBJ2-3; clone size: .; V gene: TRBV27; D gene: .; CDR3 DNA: TGTGCCAGCAGTCTTAGGCGGGGCACAGATACGCAGTATTTT; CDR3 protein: CASSLRRGTDTQYF
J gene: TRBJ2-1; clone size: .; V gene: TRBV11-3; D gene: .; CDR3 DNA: TGTGCCAGCAGCCCTTGGGTGTGGAGCTCCTACAATGAGCAGTTCTTC; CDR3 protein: CASSPWVWSSYNEQFF
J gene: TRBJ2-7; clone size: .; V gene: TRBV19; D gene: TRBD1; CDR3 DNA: TGTGCCAGTAGTACCGCCGGGACAGGAGGGTACGAGCAGTACTTC; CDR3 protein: CASSTAGTGGYEQYF
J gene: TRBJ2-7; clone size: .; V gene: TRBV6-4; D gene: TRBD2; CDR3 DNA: TGTGCCAGCAGCCCTTCTAGCGGGAGGACCCGGTACGAGCAGTACTTC; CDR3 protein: CASSPSSGRTRYEQYF
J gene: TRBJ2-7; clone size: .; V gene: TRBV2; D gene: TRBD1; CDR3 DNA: TGTGCCAGCAGGGGACAGGCCAGCTCCTACGAGCAGTACTTC; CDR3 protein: CASRGQASSYEQYF
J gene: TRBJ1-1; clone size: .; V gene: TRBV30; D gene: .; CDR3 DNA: TGTGCCTGGAGTAAGACGGGGAACACTGAAGCTTTCTTT; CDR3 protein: CAWSKTGNTEAFF
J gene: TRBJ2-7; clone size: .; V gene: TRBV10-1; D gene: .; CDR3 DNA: TGCGCCAGCAGCCGAGGGGGGGTTGCTGAGCAGTACTTC; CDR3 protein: CASSRGGVAEQYF
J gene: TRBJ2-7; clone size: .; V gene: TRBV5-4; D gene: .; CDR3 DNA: TGTGCCAGCAGCGTCGGGACTTCCCAGTCCGAGCAGTACTTC; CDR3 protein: CASSVGTSQSEQYF
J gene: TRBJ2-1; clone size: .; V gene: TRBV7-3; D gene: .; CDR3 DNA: TGTGCCAGCAGCTTAGCCGCGGGAACCTACAATGAGCAGTTCTTC; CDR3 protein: CASSLAAGTYNEQFF
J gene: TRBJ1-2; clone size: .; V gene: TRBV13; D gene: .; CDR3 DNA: TGTGCCAGCAGCTTAGGGGACAGTCCTAACTATGGCTACACCTTC; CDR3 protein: CASSLGDSPNYGYTF
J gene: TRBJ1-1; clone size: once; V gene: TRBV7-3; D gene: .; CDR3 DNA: TGTGCCAGCAGCCAGACGGGTACCACTGAAGCTTTCTTT; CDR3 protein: CASSQTGTTEAFF
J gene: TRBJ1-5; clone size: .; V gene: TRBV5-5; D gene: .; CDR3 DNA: TGTGCCAGCAGCTTGCTGGGAACAGGTCTCTTAAATCAGCCCCAGCATTTT; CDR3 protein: CASSLLGTGLLNQPQHF
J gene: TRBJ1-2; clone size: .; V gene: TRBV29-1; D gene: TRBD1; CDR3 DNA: TGCAGCGTTGACCCTAGGACAGGGGGCGACCTGTGCTATGGCTACACCTTC; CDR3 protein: CSVDPRTGGDLCYGYTF